These 28 T cell receptor beta chains were sequenced from one sample in a study of blood T cell repertoires in COVID-19. Generated by immunoSEQ multiplex PCR, the TCRdb table keeps only in-frame clones and is missing some. Here the sample spans roughly 150,000 clones, approximately 80% being singletons. The sequenced sample was peripheral blood. The receptors were sampled from a woman older than 75 with active or convalescent COVID-19.

This chain uses TRBV5-5 with TRBJ2-2; D gene unclear. This CDR3 contains 12 residues. Germline CDR1 reads SGHKS; CDR2 reads YYEKEE (reference sequence). With 6 bases removed from V and 3 bases from J, the gap between germline ends came to 6 bases. CDR3 sequence reads: CASTVYTGELFF. The DNA for the CDR3 is TGTGCCAGCACGGTTTACACCGGGGAGCTGTTTTTT.

The chain links TRBV5-1 to TRBJ1-1, with 9 nucleotides matching TRBD1. The germline V gene has CDR1 SGHRS and CDR2 YFSETQ. The CDR3 extends over 17 amino acids. With 1 base clipped from V and 0 bases from J, the junction kept 7 bases outside the gene matches. The CDR3 sequence is CASSLNRGLLVNTEAFF. As DNA, the CDR3 is TGCGCCAGCAGCTTGAACAGGGGGCTGTTAGTGAACACTGAAGCTTTCTTT. The variable domain in full, completed from reference TRBV5-1 and TRBJ1-1, reads KAGVTQTPRYLIKTRGQQVTLSCSPISGHRSVSWYQQTPGQGLQFLFEYFSETQRNKGNFPGRFSGRQFSNSRSEMNVSTLELGDSALYLCASSLNRGLLVNTEAFFGQGTRLTVV.

The chain employs TRBV5-4 and TRBJ2-3; TRBD2 aligns across 8 bases. Trimming cost V 1 base and J 4 bases; bases outside gene matches: 2. The length of the CDR3 is 14 residues. Germline loops: CDR1 SGHNT, CDR2 YYREEE (reference sequence). The CDR3 here is CASSLRAGADTQYF. The CDR3 nucleotides read TGTGCCAGCAGCTTGCGAGCGGGGGCAGATACGCAGTATTTT. The complete variable domain, with remaining parts taken from reference TRBV5-4 and TRBJ2-3, reads ETGVTQSPTHLIKTRGQQVTLRCSSQSGHNTVSWYQQALGQGPQFIFQYYREEENGRGNFPPRFSGLQFPNYSSELNVNALELDDSALYLCASSLRAGADTQYFGPGTRLTVL.

This clone was seen only a few times. The genes are TRBV5-1 and TRBJ1-4; a possible D gene is TRBD1 (6 bases). CDR1 is SGHRS and CDR2 is YFSETQ in the germline V gene. The CDR3 spans 14 residues. V shed 3 bases and J shed 8 bases, with 14 bases lying between them. The CDR3 DNA is TGCGCCAGCAGCTCCAGGGGTTTGTGGGAAAAACTGTTTTTT. It specifies CASSSRGLWEKLFF.

CDR3 in amino acids: CASSYSRAGDGYTF. The DNA of the CDR3 is TGTGCCAGCAGTTACTCGAGGGCAGGGGATGGCTACACCTTC. This chain links TRBV6-6 with TRBJ1-2; TRBD1 is a possible D gene (6 bases). In germline, CDR1 is MNHNY, CDR2 SVGAGI (reference sequence). The CDR3 is 14 amino acids. The V gene lost 0 bases and the J gene lost 6 bases, with 11 bases spanning the gap.

This CDR3 is CASSRLTSGTDTQYF. DNA for the CDR3: TGTGCCAGCAGCCGCCTGACTAGCGGCACAGATACGCAGTATTTT. This chain links TRBV3-1 (or the pseudogene TRBV3-2) with TRBJ2-3, with 8 bases aligning to TRBD2. V trimming: 4 bases; J trimming: 1 base; junction bases outside the gene matches: 4. The germline V gene has CDR1 LGHDT and CDR2 YNNKEL (reference sequence). This CDR3 is 15 amino acids long.

V and J are TRBV3-1 (or the pseudogene TRBV3-2) and TRBJ2-3; TRBD2 might be the D (6 bases). The V gene lost 0 bases and the J gene lost 1 base, with 14 bases spanning the gap. The CDR3 has 17 residues. Germline V gives CDR1 LGHDT, CDR2 YNNKEL (reference sequence). This CDR3 reads CASSQDWWGERTDTQYF. The CDR3 nucleotides read TGTGCCAGCAGCCAAGATTGGTGGGGGGAACGCACAGATACGCAGTATTTT.

V is TRBV11-3 and J is TRBJ1-3; D unresolved. Between the trimmed V and J ends, which lost 1 base and 0 bases, there was a span of 10 bases. Germline V lookup: CDR1 SGHNT, CDR2 YENEEA. This CDR3 region has 16 residues. CDR3 region: CASSLGAGSSGNTIYF. The CDR3 nucleotides are TGTGCCAGCAGCTTAGGGGCCGGCAGCTCTGGAAACACCATATATTTT.

V gene TRBV19 combines with J gene TRBJ1-4; TRBD1 matches at 8 bases. The J segment lost 0 bases and the V segment lost 5 bases, leaving 5 bases of the junction unmatched. Per the germline V gene, CDR1 is LNHDA and CDR2 is SQIVND (reference sequence). This CDR3 contains 16 residues. CDR3 nucleotides: TGTGCCAGTAGTTTGACAGGGGCAGCAACTAATGAAAAACTGTTTTTT. Protein product: CASSLTGAATNEKLFF. Looking up the rest from reference TRBV19 and TRBJ1-4 gives the full variable domain: DGGITQSPKYLFRKEGQNVTLSCEQNLNHDAMYWYRQDPGQGLRLIYYSQIVNDFQKGDIAEGYSVSREKKESFPLTVTSAQKNPTAFYLCASSLTGAATNEKLFFGSGTQLSVL.

This rearrangement joins TRBV28 to TRBJ2-7; a possible D gene is TRBD1 (6 bases). Germline CDR1 MDHEN, CDR2 SYDVKM. The CDR3 totals 12 residues. Trimming removed 6 bases from V and 5 bases from J, with 11 bases in between. The chain's CDR3 is CASRSTGDEQYF. The CDR3 coding sequence is TGTGCCAGCAGGTCGACAGGAGACGAGCAGTACTTC. The full variable domain, in which reference TRBV28 and TRBJ2-7 provide the parts outside the CDR3, is DVKVTQSSRYLVKRTGEKVFLECVQDMDHENMFWYRQDPGLGLRLIYFSYDVKMKEKGDIPEGYSVSREKKERFSLILESASTNQTSMYLCASRSTGDEQYFGPGTRLTVT.

This clone has a single count. The J gene is TRBJ1-1, the V gene TRBV7-9; maybe TRBD1 (5 bases). CDR3 length equals 14 residues. Germline-derived CDR1 and CDR2 are SEHNR and FQNEAQ (reference sequence). V shed 7 bases and J shed 5 bases, with 17 bases lying between them. The CDR3 nucleotides read TGTGCCAGCACCCCTTCTGCCCCAGGGACTGAAGCTTTCTTT. Its translation: CASTPSAPGTEAFF.

The rearrangement joins TRBV4-3 to TRBJ2-4, with 9 bases aligning to TRBD2. The germline gives CDR1 LGHNA, CDR2 YSLEER. Trimming cost V 0 bases and J 6 bases; bases outside gene matches: 6. There are 16 residues in the CDR3. Here the CDR3 reads CASSQDVSGGVNIQYF. The CDR3 bases are TGCGCCAGCAGCCAAGACGTTAGCGGGGGAGTAAACATTCAGTACTTC.

The genes are TRBV5-1 and TRBJ2-1; D possibly corresponds to TRBD1 (5 bases). The CDR3 covers 13 residues. V was shortened by 5 bases and J by 5 bases, with 11 bases between the two germline ends. CDR1 and CDR2 from the germline V gene are SGHRS and YFSETQ. CDR3 in amino acids: CASRRGNDNEQFF. CDR3 coding DNA: TGCGCCAGCAGAAGGGGAAACGACAATGAGCAGTTCTTC.

This clone was observed a few times. The junction departs from the called germline gene at one end, perhaps through a read error. The rearrangement joins TRBV6-2 or TRBV6-3 to TRBJ2-1; D is undetermined. The CDR3 extends over 12 amino acids. Germline loops: CDR1 MNHEY, CDR2 SVGEGT. CDR3 nucleotide sequence: TGTGCCAACAGTTTTTACGGGAATGAGCAGTTCTTC. As protein: CANSFYGNEQFF.

The chain employs TRBV7-3 and TRBJ1-1, with a weak D call TRBD1 (6 bases). The V and J ends lost 5 bases and 4 bases respectively, with 14 bases between them. This CDR3 is 14 amino acids long. The germline V gene has CDR1 SGHTA and CDR2 FQGTGA. The CDR3 loop is CASSPQGRGTEAFF. The CDR3, as DNA: TGTGCCAGCAGCCCCCAGGGGAGGGGCACTGAAGCTTTCTTT. Together with reference TRBV7-3 and TRBJ1-1, the CDR3 gives the full variable domain: GAGVSQTPSNKVTEKGKYVELRCDPISGHTALYWYRQSLGQGPEFLIYFQGTGAADDSGLPNDRFFAVRPEGSVSTLKIQRTERGDSAVYLCASSPQGRGTEAFFGQGTRLTVV.

The CDR3 DNA follows: TGTGCCAGTAGTGGGACTAGCGGGGGTTCTCGAGAGACCCAGTACTTC. The encoded protein is CASSGTSGGSRETQYF. The J gene is TRBJ2-5, the V gene TRBV19; 14 nucleotides align to TRBD2. V shed 5 bases, J shed 4 bases, and the junction held 6 bases outside the gene matches. The length of the CDR3 is 16 residues. Germline assignment: CDR1 LNHDA and CDR2 SQIVND (reference sequence).

V and J are TRBV6-2 or TRBV6-3 and TRBJ2-1, with 8 bases that match TRBD2. The CDR3 covers 15 residues. Germline CDR1 is MNHEY and CDR2 is SVGEGT. Unmatched junction bases numbered 8, after V lost 2 bases and J lost 8 bases. The CDR3 DNA sequence: TGTGCCAGCAGTTACCCCGCGGGGGGCCATCATGAGCAGTTCTTC. Amino acids: CASSYPAGGHHEQFF.

V gene TRBV19 combines with J gene TRBJ2-2; the match to TRBD1 covers 9 bases. J was trimmed by 5 bases and V by 5 bases; bases with no gene match: 6. Germline CDR1 is LNHDA and CDR2 is SQIVND (reference sequence). The CDR3 covers 15 residues. Here the CDR3 reads CASSPGTGWTGELFF. The CDR3 bases are TGTGCCAGTAGTCCCGGGACAGGGTGGACCGGGGAGCTGTTTTTT. The whole variable domain, filled in from reference TRBV19 and TRBJ2-2, reads DGGITQSPKYLFRKEGQNVTLSCEQNLNHDAMYWYRQDPGQGLRLIYYSQIVNDFQKGDIAEGYSVSREKKESFPLTVTSAQKNPTAFYLCASSPGTGWTGELFFGEGSRLTVL.

The gene calls are TRBV6-5 and TRBJ1-1, with TRBD1 identical over 8 bases. Per germline, CDR1 MNHEY and CDR2 SVGAGI. J was trimmed by 5 bases and V by 6 bases; bases with no gene match: 8. CDR3 length: 14 residues. The CDR3 nucleotides read TGTGCCAGCAGCCGTAAGACAGGGGAGACTGAAGCTTTCTTT. Its translation is CASSRKTGETEAFF.

The CDR3 here is CASSLTSGGANEQFF. The CDR3 DNA reads TGTGCCAGCAGCCTTACTAGCGGGGGGGCGAATGAGCAGTTCTTC. This chain uses TRBV3-1 (or the pseudogene TRBV3-2) with TRBJ2-1; 13 bases are a match to TRBD2. Per the germline V gene, CDR1 is LGHDT and CDR2 is YNNKEL (reference sequence). This CDR3 has 15 residues. The ends lost 4 bases at V and 7 bases at J; junction bases unmatched: 4.

This clone was found a few times. The chain joins TRBV10-3 to TRBJ2-2; 7 bases match TRBD1. The germline V gene encodes CDR1 ENHRY and CDR2 SYGVKD. Unmatched junction bases numbered 9, after V lost 7 bases and J lost 7 bases. This CDR3 region has 14 residues. CDR3 residues: CAINPGQRLGELFF. The CDR3 region has the DNA TGTGCCATCAATCCGGGACAGCGTCTCGGGGAGCTGTTTTTT.

This clone was counted once. The chain uses TRBV11-2 and TRBJ1-4; TRBD1 agrees at 9 bases. CDR3 size: 16 residues. Germline assignment: CDR1 SGHAT and CDR2 FQNNGV. Trimming removed 1 base from V and 10 bases from J; junction bases left unmatched: 10. CDR3 residues: CASSLARDRDGGKLFF. In DNA form, the CDR3 reads TGTGCCAGCAGCTTAGCCCGGGACAGGGATGGTGGAAAACTGTTTTTT.

The chain is built from TRBV19 and TRBJ2-1, with a tentative D call TRBD1 (5 bases). Between the trimmed V and J ends, which lost 2 bases and 10 bases, there was a span of 12 bases. The CDR3 has 13 amino acids. Germline lookup yields CDR1 LNHDA and CDR2 SQIVND (reference sequence). As DNA, the CDR3 is TGTGCCAGTAGTATACCCCAGGGCCAGGAGCAGTTCTTC. This encodes CASSIPQGQEQFF.

J is TRBJ1-2 and V is TRBV19; D uncertain. Germline V lookup: CDR1 LNHDA, CDR2 SQIVND (reference sequence). This CDR3 is built from 15 residues. The V end lost 4 bases, the J end lost 8 bases, and 20 bases lay between the germline ends. The CDR3 nucleotides read TGTGCCAGTAGTAGCGGGGAATTACTGGGAGGAGGCTACACCTTC. The encoded protein is CASSSGELLGGGYTF.

The chain employs TRBV5-1 and TRBJ2-3; maybe TRBD2 (5 bases). Germline V lookup: CDR1 SGHRS, CDR2 YFSETQ. The CDR3 is 15 amino acids. With 2 bases removed from V and 3 bases from J, the gap between germline ends came to 13 bases. The CDR3: CASSFEGSRTDTQYF. CDR3 sequence (DNA): TGCGCCAGCAGCTTCGAGGGTAGCAGGACAGATACGCAGTATTTT.

The DNA of the CDR3 is TGTGCTAGTGGTTTGGTCAAGGAAGGCAGGGGGTGGTACAATGAGCAGTTCTTC. This sequence encodes CASGLVKEGRGWYNEQFF. The rearrangement links TRBV12-5 to TRBJ2-1; the match to TRBD1 covers 7 bases. The CDR3 loop spans 18 amino acids. Germline CDR1 is LGHNT and CDR2 is FRNRAP. V was clipped by 0 bases and J by 4 bases; unmatched bases: 12.

The chain is built from TRBV2 and TRBJ1-1; D gene uncertain. CDR1 is SNHLY and CDR2 is FYNNEI in the germline V gene. This CDR3 has 11 residues. The V end lost 0 bases, the J end lost 13 bases, and 9 bases lay between the germline ends. CDR3 in amino acids: CASSEAIPGFF. DNA for the CDR3: TGTGCCAGCAGTGAAGCGATCCCCGGTTTCTTT.

The V and J genes are TRBV2 and TRBJ1-2, with 8 bases that match TRBD1. V shed 5 bases, J shed 4 bases, and the junction held 6 bases outside the gene matches. Germline lookup yields CDR1 SNHLY and CDR2 FYNNEI. The CDR3 loop spans 14 amino acids. The CDR3 protein is CASSQQGDSYGYTF. Here the CDR3 DNA reads TGTGCCAGCAGTCAACAGGGGGACAGCTATGGCTACACCTTC.